The source of this T cell receptor (beta chain) is a study of identical twins. Donors uniformly comprised healthy Caucasians. A universal primer site was added by template switching, and unique molecular identifiers were carried by the cDNA. TCRdb used MiXCR to reprocess the 5' RACE reads, holding one entry per CDR3 protein. The sample has roughly 290,000 distinct CDR3 sequences, roughly 10% seen once. Whole-study findings and limits: A lower insertion count was a feature of abundant cord blood beta clonotypes, with no such feature in memory repertoires. With beta out-of-frame sequences, excess sharing by twins was weaker.

The ends were cut back, 2 bases at V and 6 bases at J, with 4 bases in the middle. CDR1 is MNHNY, CDR2 SVGAGI, per germline (reference sequence). This CDR3 has 11 amino acids. About this clonotype itself: Its specificity is unknown.

The same sample was also used in a study of yellow fever vaccine responses in identical twins.

Sequenced input: CD8+ T cells sorted from blood. The sequence derives from a woman aged 18-29 years in good health. V and J are TRBV6-6 and TRBJ1-1; no clear D gene. The chain's CDR3 is CASSYGAEAFF. CDR3 in DNA: TGTGCCAGCAGTTACGGCGCTGAAGCTTTCTTT.